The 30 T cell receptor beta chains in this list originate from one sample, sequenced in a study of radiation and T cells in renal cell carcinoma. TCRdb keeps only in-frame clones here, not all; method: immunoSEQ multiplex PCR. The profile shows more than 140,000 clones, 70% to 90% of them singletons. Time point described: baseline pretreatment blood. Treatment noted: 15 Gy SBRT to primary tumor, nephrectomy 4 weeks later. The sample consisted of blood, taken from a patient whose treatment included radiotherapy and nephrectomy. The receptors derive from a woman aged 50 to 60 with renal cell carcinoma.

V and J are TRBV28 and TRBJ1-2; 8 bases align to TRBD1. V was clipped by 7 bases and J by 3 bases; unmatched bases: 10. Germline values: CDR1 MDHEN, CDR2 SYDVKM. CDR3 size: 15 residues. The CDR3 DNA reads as TGTGCCAGCACTCCAGGGGGGACAGGACACTATGGCTACACCTTC. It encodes CASTPGGTGHYGYTF.

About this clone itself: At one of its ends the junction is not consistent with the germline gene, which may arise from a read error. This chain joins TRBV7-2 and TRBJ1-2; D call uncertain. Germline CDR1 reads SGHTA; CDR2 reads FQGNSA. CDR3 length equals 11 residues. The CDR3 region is CASSSKIGAHF. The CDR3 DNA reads TGTGCCAGCAGCTCTAAGATCGGCGCGCACTTC.

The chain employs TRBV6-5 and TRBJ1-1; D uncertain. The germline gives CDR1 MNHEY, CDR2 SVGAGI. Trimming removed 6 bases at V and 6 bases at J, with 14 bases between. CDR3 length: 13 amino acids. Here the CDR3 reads CASSGNRVAEAFF. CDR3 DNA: TGTGCCAGCAGCGGTAACCGGGTGGCTGAAGCTTTCTTT.

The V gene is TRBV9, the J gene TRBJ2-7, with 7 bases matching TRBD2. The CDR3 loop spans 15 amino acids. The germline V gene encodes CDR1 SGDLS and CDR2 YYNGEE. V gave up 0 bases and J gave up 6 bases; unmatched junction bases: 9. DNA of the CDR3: TGTGCCAGCAGCGTAGACGGACTAGAAGGTGCCGAGCAGTACTTC. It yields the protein CASSVDGLEGAEQYF.

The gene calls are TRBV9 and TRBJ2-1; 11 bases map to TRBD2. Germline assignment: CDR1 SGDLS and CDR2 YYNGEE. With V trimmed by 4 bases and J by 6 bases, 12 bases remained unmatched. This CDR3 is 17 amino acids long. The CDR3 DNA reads TGTGCCAGCAGCCCGGGCCTAGCGGGAGGTCTAACCAATGAGCAGTTCTTC. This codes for CASSPGLAGGLTNEQFF. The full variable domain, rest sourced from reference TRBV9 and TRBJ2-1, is DSGVTQTPKHLITATGQRVTLRCSPRSGDLSVYWYQQSLDQGLQFLIQYYNGEERAKGNILERFSAQQFPDLHSELNLSSLELGDSALYFCASSPGLAGGLTNEQFFGPGTRLTVL.

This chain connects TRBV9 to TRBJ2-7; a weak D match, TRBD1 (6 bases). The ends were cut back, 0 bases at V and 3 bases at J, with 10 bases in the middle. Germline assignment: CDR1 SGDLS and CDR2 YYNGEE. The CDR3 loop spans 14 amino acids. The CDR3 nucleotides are TGTGCCAGCAGCGTAGGTCAGGGGATCTACGAGCAGTACTTC. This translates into CASSVGQGIYEQYF.

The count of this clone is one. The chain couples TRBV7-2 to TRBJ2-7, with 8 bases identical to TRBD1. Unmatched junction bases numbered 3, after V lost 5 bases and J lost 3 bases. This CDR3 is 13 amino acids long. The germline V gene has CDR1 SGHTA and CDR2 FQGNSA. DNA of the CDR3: TGTGCCAGCAGCACGACAGGGGACTACGAGCAGTACTTC. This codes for CASSTTGDYEQYF.

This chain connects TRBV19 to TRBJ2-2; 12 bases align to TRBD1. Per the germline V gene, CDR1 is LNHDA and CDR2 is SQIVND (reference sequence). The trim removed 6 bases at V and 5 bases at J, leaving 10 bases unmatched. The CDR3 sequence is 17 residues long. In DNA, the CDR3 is TGTGCCAGTAGGGGACAGGGGGCTTCTAGGGAGACCGGGGAGCTGTTTTTT. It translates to CASRGQGASRETGELFF.

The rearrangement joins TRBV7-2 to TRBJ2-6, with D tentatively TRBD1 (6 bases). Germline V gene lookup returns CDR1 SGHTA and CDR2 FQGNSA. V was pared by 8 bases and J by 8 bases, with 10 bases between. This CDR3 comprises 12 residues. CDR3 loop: CASSGVTNVLTF. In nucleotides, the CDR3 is TGTGCCAGCTCAGGGGTCACCAACGTCCTGACTTTC.

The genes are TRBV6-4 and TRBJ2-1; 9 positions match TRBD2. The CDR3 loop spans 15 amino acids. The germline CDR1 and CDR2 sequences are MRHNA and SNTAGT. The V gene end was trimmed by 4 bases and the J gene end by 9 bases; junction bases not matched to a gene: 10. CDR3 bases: TGTGCCAGCAGTGGGACTAGCGTCCCCTTGGGTGAGCAGTTCTTC. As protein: CASSGTSVPLGEQFF.

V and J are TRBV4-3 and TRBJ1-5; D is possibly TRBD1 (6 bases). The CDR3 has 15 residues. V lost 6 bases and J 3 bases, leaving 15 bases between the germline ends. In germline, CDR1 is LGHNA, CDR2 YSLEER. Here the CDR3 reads CASSPQTGLNQPQHF. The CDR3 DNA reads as TGCGCCAGCAGTCCCCAGACAGGACTCAATCAGCCCCAGCATTTT.

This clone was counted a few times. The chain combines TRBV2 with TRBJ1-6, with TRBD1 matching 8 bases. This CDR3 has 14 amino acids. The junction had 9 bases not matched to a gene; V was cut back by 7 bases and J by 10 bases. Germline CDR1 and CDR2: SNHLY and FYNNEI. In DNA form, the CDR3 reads TGTGCCAGCACGCGACAGGGGAAATCCTCACCCCTCCACTTT. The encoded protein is CASTRQGKSSPLHF.

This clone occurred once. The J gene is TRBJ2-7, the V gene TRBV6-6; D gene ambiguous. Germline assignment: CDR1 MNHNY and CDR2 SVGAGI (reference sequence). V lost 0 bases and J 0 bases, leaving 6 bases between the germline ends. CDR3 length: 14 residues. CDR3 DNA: TGTGCCAGCAGTTACTCCCCTAGCTCCTACGAGCAGTACTTC. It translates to CASSYSPSSYEQYF.

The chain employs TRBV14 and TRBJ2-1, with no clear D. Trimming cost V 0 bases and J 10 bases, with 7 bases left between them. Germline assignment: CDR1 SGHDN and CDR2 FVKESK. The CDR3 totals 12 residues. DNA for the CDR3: TGTGCCAGCAGCCAAGAGACCTACGAGCAGTTCTTC. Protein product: CASSQETYEQFF.

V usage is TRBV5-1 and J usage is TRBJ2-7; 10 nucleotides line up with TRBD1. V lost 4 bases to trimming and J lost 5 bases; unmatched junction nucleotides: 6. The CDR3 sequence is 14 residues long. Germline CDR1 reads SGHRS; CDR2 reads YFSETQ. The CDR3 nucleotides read TGCGCCAGCAGCCCGGGACAGGGGTCCGACGAGCAGTACTTC. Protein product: CASSPGQGSDEQYF. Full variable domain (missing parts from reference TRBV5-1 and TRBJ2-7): KAGVTQTPRYLIKTRGQQVTLSCSPISGHRSVSWYQQTPGQGLQFLFEYFSETQRNKGNFPGRFSGRQFSNSRSEMNVSTLELGDSALYLCASSPGQGSDEQYFGPGTRLTVT.

This CDR3 reads CASSYGQGSYGYTF. CDR3 DNA sequence: TGTGCCAGCAGTTACGGACAGGGGTCCTATGGCTACACCTTC. V usage is TRBV6-5 and J usage is TRBJ1-2; TRBD1 matches at 9 bases. The V gene end was trimmed by 2 bases and the J gene end by 4 bases; junction bases not matched to a gene: 2. CDR1 and CDR2 from the germline V gene are MNHEY and SVGAGI. This CDR3 comprises 14 residues.

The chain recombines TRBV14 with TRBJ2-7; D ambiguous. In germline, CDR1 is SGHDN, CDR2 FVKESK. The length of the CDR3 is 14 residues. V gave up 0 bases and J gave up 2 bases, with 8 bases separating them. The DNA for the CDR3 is TGTGCCAGCAGCCAAGATATACAGACCTACGAGCAGTACTTC. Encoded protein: CASSQDIQTYEQYF.

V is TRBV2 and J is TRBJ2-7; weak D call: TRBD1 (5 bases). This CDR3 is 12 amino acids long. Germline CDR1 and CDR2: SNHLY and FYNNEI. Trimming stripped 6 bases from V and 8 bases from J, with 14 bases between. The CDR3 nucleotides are TGTGCCAGCAGCAGAAGGCAGGGTAAGCAGTACTTC. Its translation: CASSRRQGKQYF. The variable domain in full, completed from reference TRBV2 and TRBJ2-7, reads EPEVTQTPSHQVTQMGQEVILRCVPISNHLYFYWYRQILGQKVEFLVSFYNNEISEKSEIFDDQFSVERPDGSNFTLKIRSTKLEDSAMYFCASSRRQGKQYFGPGTRLTVT.

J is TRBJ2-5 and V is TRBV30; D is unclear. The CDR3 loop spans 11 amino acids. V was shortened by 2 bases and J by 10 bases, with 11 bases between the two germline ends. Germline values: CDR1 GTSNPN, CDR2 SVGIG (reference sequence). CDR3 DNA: TGTGCCTGGAGTCTGAACATCGGCCAGTACTTC. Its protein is CAWSLNIGQYF.

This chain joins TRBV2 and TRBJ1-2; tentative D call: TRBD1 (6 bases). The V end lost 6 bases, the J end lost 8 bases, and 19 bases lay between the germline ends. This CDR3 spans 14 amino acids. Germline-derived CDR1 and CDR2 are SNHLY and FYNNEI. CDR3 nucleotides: TGTGCCAGCAGGAAAAGGGACACCCCCTACGGCTACACCTTC. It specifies CASRKRDTPYGYTF.

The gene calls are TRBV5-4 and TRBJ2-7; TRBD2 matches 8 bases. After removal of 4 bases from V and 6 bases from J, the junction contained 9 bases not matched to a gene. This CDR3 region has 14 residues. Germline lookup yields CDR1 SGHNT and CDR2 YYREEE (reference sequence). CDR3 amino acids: CASSGDGRAAEQYF. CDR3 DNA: TGTGCCAGCAGCGGGGACGGGAGGGCCGCCGAGCAGTACTTC.

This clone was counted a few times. CDR3 sequence: CASSFSAGYGYTF. The CDR3 nucleotides are TGTGCCAGCAGTTTCTCGGCGGGCTATGGCTACACCTTC. The rearrangement uses TRBV27 and TRBJ1-2; no firm D call. From germline, CDR1 is MNHEY and CDR2 SMNVEV (reference sequence). This CDR3 comprises 13 residues. Deletions cut 3 bases from V and 4 bases from J, with 9 bases between.

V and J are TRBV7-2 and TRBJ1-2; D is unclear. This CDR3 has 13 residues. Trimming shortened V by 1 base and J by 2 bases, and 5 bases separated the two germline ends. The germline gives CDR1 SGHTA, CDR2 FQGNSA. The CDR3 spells CASSLGKNYGYTF. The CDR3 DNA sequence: TGTGCCAGCAGCTTAGGGAAGAACTATGGCTACACCTTC.

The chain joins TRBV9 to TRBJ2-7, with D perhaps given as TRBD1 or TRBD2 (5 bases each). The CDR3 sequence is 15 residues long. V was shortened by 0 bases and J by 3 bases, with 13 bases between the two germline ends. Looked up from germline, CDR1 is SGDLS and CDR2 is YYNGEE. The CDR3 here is CASSVGGERGYEQYF. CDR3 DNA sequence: TGTGCCAGCAGCGTAGGAGGGGAACGCGGCTACGAGCAGTACTTC.

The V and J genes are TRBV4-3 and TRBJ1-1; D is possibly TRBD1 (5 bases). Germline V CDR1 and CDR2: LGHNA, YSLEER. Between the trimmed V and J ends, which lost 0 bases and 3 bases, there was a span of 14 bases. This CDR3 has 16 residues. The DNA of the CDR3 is TGCGCCAGCAGCCAAGATCGCCAAGGGGACCACACTGAAGCTTTCTTT. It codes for CASSQDRQGDHTEAFF.

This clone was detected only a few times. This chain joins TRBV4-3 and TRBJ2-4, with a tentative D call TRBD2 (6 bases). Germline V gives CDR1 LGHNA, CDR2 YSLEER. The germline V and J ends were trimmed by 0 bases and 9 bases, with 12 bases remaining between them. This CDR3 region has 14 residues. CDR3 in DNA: TGCGCCAGCAGCCAAGAGGCGGGGTCCGGCATTCAGTACTTC. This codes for CASSQEAGSGIQYF.

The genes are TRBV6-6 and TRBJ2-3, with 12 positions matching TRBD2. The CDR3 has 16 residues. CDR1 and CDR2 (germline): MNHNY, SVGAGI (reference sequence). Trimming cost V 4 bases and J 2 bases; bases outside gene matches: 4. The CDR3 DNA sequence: TGTGCCAGCAGTTCCGGACTAGCGGGATTCACAGATACGCAGTATTTT. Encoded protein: CASSSGLAGFTDTQYF.

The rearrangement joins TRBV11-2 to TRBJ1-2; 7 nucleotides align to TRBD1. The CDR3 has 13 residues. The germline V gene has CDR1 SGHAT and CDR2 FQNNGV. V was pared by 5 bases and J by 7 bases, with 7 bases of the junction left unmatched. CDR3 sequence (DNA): TGTGCCAGCAGCCCGAATGCAGGGGGTGGCTACACCTTC. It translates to CASSPNAGGGYTF.

CDR3 protein: CASRLTGAGADTQYF. CDR3 DNA sequence: TGCGCCAGCCGTCTCACGGGAGCGGGCGCAGATACGCAGTATTTT. The V and J genes are TRBV5-1 and TRBJ2-3, with D perhaps TRBD2 (6 bases). Trimming took off 7 bases at V and 4 bases at J, with 19 bases between the two ends. CDR3 length: 15 residues. Germline loops: CDR1 SGHRS, CDR2 YFSETQ.

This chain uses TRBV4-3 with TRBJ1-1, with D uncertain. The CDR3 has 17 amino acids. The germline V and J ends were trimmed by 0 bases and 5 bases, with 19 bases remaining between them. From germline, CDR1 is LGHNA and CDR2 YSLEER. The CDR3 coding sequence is TGCGCCAGCAGCCAAGAACTGTACGGAAATCCAGGAACTGAAGCTTTCTTT. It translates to CASSQELYGNPGTEAFF.